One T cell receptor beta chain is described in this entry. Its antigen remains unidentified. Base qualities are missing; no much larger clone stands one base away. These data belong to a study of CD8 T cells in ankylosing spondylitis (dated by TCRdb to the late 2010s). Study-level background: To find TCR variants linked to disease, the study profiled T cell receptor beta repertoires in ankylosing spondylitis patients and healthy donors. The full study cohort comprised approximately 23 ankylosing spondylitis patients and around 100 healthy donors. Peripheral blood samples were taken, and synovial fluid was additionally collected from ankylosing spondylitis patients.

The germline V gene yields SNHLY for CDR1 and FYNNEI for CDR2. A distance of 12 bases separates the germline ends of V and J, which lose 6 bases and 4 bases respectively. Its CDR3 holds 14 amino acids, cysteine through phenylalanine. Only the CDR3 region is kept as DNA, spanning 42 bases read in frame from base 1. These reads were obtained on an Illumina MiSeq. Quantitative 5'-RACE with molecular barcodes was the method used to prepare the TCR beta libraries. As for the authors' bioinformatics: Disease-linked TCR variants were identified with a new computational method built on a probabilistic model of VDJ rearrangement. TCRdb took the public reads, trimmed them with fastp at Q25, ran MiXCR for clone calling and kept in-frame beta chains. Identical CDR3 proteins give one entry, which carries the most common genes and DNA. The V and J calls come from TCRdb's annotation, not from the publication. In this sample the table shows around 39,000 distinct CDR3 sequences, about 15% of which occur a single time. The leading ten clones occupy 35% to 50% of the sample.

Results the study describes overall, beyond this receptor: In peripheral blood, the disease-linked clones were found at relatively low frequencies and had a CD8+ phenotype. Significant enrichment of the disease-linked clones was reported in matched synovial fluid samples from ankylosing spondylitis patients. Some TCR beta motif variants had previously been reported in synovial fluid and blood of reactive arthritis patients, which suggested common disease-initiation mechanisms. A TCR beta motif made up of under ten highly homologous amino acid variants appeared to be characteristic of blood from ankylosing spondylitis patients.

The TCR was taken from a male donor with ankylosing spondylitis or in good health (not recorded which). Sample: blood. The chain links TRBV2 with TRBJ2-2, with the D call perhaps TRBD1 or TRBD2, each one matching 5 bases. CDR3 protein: CASRGDRSTGELFF. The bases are TGTGCCAGCAGGGGAGACAGAAGCACCGGGGAGCTGTTTTTT.